The 14 T cell receptor beta chains below were found in one sample sequenced in a study of identical twins. From the 5' RACE reads, TCRdb called clonotypes with MiXCR, one entry per CDR3 protein. The table has roughly 1,500,000 distinct CDR3 sequences, around 29% seen once. The sample consisted of cord blood. The receptors were sampled from a newborn girl in good health.

This clonotype has more than one count but fewer than ten. This chain uses TRBV28 with TRBJ1-1; maybe TRBD1 (5 bases). Germline V gives CDR1 MDHEN, CDR2 SYDVKM. The V and J ends lost 5 bases and 1 base respectively, with 14 bases between them. This CDR3 has 15 residues. CDR3: CASSPWGRGNTEAFF. CDR3 nucleotides: TGTGCCAGCAGTCCCTGGGGGAGAGGGAACACTGAAGCTTTCTTT.

V and J are TRBV3-1 and TRBJ2-5, with 7 bases aligning to TRBD2. This CDR3 is built from 17 residues. From germline, CDR1 is LGHDT and CDR2 YNNKEL (reference sequence). V trimming: 1 base; J trimming: 11 bases; junction bases outside the gene matches: 19. Here the CDR3 reads CASSQVFGGSTYNEQYF. As DNA, the CDR3 is TGTGCCAGCAGCCAAGTGTTTGGCGGGAGTACCTACAATGAGCAGTACTTC.

This clonotype was observed a handful of times. The rearrangement joins TRBV28 to TRBJ2-3, with a tentative D call TRBD1 (6 bases). Germline V gene lookup returns CDR1 MDHEN and CDR2 SYDVKM. Deletions cut 6 bases from V and 3 bases from J, with 10 bases between. CDR3 size: 13 residues. CDR3 residues: CASRGGQTDTQYF. The CDR3 DNA reads as TGTGCCAGCAGAGGGGGACAAACAGATACGCAGTATTTT.

The table lists this clonotype with a few counts. V usage is TRBV12-3 or TRBV12-4 and J usage is TRBJ1-6; D is perhaps TRBD1 (5 bases). CDR3 length equals 15 residues. Trimming took 2 bases from V and 4 from J, leaving 9 bases between them. CDR3 sequence reads: CASSLTGLYNSPLHF. The CDR3 DNA reads TGTGCCAGCAGTTTAACAGGCTTATATAATTCACCCCTCCACTTT.

The chain has TRBV20-1 and TRBJ2-5; no clear D gene. V dropped 4 bases and J dropped 2 bases, with 11 bases sitting between them. Germline lookup yields CDR1 DFQATT and CDR2 SNEGSKA (reference sequence). The CDR3 covers 13 residues. CDR3 region: CSAMARGQETQYF. The DNA for the CDR3 is TGCAGTGCTATGGCGAGAGGACAAGAGACCCAGTACTTC.

The J gene is TRBJ1-4, the V gene TRBV6-6; D call uncertain. The CDR3 extends over 15 amino acids. Trimming took off 2 bases at V and 3 bases at J, with 10 bases between the two ends. Germline-derived CDR1 and CDR2 are MNHNY and SVGAGI (reference sequence). The CDR3 region is CASSYRAAANEKLFF. CDR3 DNA: TGTGCCAGCAGTTACCGGGCGGCGGCTAATGAAAAACTGTTTTTT.

V and J are TRBV4-1 and TRBJ2-4; D may be TRBD1 (6 bases). The V end lost 5 bases, the J end lost 7 bases, and 18 bases lay between the germline ends. Germline loops: CDR1 MGHRA, CDR2 YSYEKL. The CDR3 has 15 residues. For the CDR3, the DNA is TGCGCCAGCAGCGTTCGACAGGAGGTAAAGAACATTCAGTACTTC. Protein product: CASSVRQEVKNIQYF.

On this clonotype: The junction shows a germline mismatch at one end, possibly a read error. The chain carries TRBV10-3 and TRBJ1-6, with D hard to call. The germline V gene encodes CDR1 ENHRY and CDR2 SYGVKD. CDR3 size: 16 residues. CDR3 sequence: CAISVASALPNSPPHF. CDR3 coding DNA: TGTGCCATCAGTGTAGCAAGTGCACTACCAAATTCACCCCCCCACTTT.

DNA of the CDR3: TGCAGTGCTAGAACGGTTGAGCAGTTCTTC. Amino acids: CSARTVEQFF. The V gene is TRBV20-1, the J gene TRBJ2-1; D gene unclear. V was pared by 2 bases and J by 9 bases, with 5 bases between. The germline V gene has CDR1 DFQATT and CDR2 SNEGSKA (reference sequence). The CDR3 spans 10 residues.

The chain uses TRBV20-1 and TRBJ2-3; 8 nucleotides match TRBD1. Trimming cost V 6 bases and J 1 base; bases outside gene matches: 6. Germline V gene lookup returns CDR1 DFQATT and CDR2 SNEGSKA (reference sequence). This CDR3 region has 14 residues. The CDR3 region has the DNA TGCAGTGCGAGGTGGACAGGGCGCACAGATACGCAGTATTTT. Amino acids: CSARWTGRTDTQYF.

The chain combines TRBV6-1 with TRBJ1-4, with D hard to call. The V gene's germline CDR1 is MNHNS and CDR2 SASEGT. The CDR3 extends over 15 amino acids. V gave up 2 bases and J gave up 3 bases, with 10 bases separating them. CDR3 bases: TGTGCCAGCAGTGAATTAAGTGGCTCTAATGAAAAACTGTTTTTT. This sequence encodes CASSELSGSNEKLFF.

This clonotype was counted only a few times. The rearrangement uses TRBV9 and TRBJ2-7; TRBD2 agrees at 7 bases. The CDR3 loop spans 15 amino acids. Germline CDR1 and CDR2: SGDLS and YYNGEE. Trimming took 1 base from V and 2 from J; bases not matched to a gene: 6. CDR3 sequence reads: CASSVRPSGPYEQYF. The CDR3 nucleotides are TGTGCCAGCAGCGTAAGGCCTAGCGGCCCCTACGAGCAGTACTTC.

The chain joins TRBV7-9 to TRBJ1-1; the D gene is possibly TRBD1 (5 bases). Germline-derived CDR1 and CDR2 are SEHNR and FQNEAQ (reference sequence). Deletions cut 3 bases from V and 11 bases from J, with 7 bases between. The CDR3 is made up of 10 amino acids. CDR3 sequence: CASSFGGAFF. The CDR3 region has the DNA TGTGCCAGCAGCTTTGGGGGGGCTTTCTTT.

The J gene is TRBJ1-5, the V gene TRBV27; possible D gene TRBD1, 5 bases. V dropped 6 bases and J dropped 3 bases, with 12 bases sitting between them. This CDR3 has 14 residues. Germline V gene data show CDR1 as MNHEY and CDR2 as SMNVEV (reference sequence). CDR3 nucleotide sequence: TGTGCCAGCAGGTGGGCAGGGCCCAATCAGCCCCAGCATTTT. It is translated as CASRWAGPNQPQHF.